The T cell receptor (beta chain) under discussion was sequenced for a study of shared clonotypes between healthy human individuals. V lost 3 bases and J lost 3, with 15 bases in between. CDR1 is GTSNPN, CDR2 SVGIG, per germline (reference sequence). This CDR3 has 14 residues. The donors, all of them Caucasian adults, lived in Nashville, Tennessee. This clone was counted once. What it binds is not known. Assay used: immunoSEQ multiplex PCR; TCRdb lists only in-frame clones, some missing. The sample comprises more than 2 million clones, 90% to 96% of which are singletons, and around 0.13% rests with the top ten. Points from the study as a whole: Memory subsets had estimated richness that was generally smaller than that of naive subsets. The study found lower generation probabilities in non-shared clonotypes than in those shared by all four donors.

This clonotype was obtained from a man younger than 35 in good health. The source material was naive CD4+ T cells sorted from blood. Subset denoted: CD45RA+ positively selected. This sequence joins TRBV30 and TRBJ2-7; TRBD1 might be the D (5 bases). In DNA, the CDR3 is TGTGCCTGGAGGAAGTTAGCAGGGAACTACGAGCAGTACTTC. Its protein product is CAWRKLAGNYEQYF.